The sequence of this T cell receptor beta chain was determined in a study of T cell responses to AZD1222 COVID-19 vaccine. Clones were sequenced by immunoSEQ multiplex PCR, and TCRdb holds only the in-frame ones, with some missing. The sample contains roughly 150,000 clones, roughly 94% of which appear only once. This clone was recorded a few times. The CDR3 has 16 residues. CDR1 SEHNR and CDR2 FQNEAQ come from the germline V gene (reference sequence). V was clipped by 8 bases and J by 0 bases; unmatched bases: 8. Sequences were derived from peripheral blood, sampled 28 days after the second AZD1222 dose. The receptor was derived from an adult who received the AZD1222 COVID-19 vaccine. The V gene is TRBV7-9, the J gene TRBJ1-5, with 9 bases fitting TRBD1. CDR3 in DNA: TGTGCCAGCGGACGGGGACAGGGATATAGCAATCAGCCCCAGCATTTT. Protein product: CASGRGQGYSNQPQHF.